These T cell receptor beta chains were read from a single sample in a study of blood T cells in healthy people across ages. Using its own MiXCR run on the 5' RACE reads, TCRdb lists one record per CDR3 protein. Altogether roughly 680,000 distinct CDR3 sequences are present, more than 45% being singletons, with the ten largest covering roughly 14%. The sample consisted of blood. These receptors were collected from a woman of 80 years or more in good health. The CDR3 runs from the conserved cysteine through the conserved F or W. Each record gives: V gene, CDR3 protein.

TRBV29-1,CSVWRRANNEQFF
TRBV29-1,CSVVLAGHSYEQYF
TRBV5-1,CASSGTGFGGYTF
TRBV5-1,CASSLRGRTAKNIQYF
TRBV24-1,CATSVGQGARNEQFF
TRBV29-1,CSVLDDEDTQYF
TRBV12-3/TRBV12-4,CASSFTGVSNTDAFF
TRBV9,CASSVGVDTQYF
TRBV28,CASSSSGAGRNEQFF
TRBV4-3,CASSQDRWSSYEQYF
TRBV7-2,CASSKYQETQYF
TRBV6-1,CASSGQVGQPQHF
TRBV29-1,CSVEDLARTSRYTF
TRBV6-1,CASSEQGQRAGELFF
TRBV9,CASSGGAKKTQYF
TRBV7-9,CASSYGTGRGTEAFF
TRBV6-1,CASSRRWDSNYGYTF
TRBV6-6,CASRDMRSGGYTF
TRBV10-3,CAIWGQGARDEQFF
TRBV7-3,CASSLGPYDEQYF
TRBV20-1,CSAYRTGGPNEKLFF
TRBV2,CATAGQGNQPQHF
TRBV10-3,CAVSEEAGAYNEQFF
TRBV29-1,CSALRTSDTDTQYF
TRBV29-1,CSVGSEDGYTF
TRBV5-5,CASSLSAGTINPEQYF
TRBV27,CASSKTRDRAYADTQYF
TRBV4-1,CASSQVTSGSNEQFF
TRBV7-2,CASSLNRGNEQFF
TRBV4-1,CASSRGLAGVRSETQYF
TRBV18,CASSLYTGFGSSYNEQFF
TRBV7-9,CASNPVEGRNYGYTF
TRBV7-6,CASQGQSGDGDTQYF
TRBV4-3,CASSQGRGGTEAFF
TRBV5-1,CASSVMGTEGTQYF
TRBV6-1,CASSETGTGAYNEQFF
TRBV5-1,CASSSLSGGDNEQFF
TRBV29-1,CSVDRQGGEAFF
TRBV20-1,CSVRYTEAFF
TRBV15,CATSRVTLRNGIKETQYF